The 2 T cell receptor beta chains listed next were all sequenced from one sample in a study of OX40 agonist ivuxolimab in advanced cancers. Clones were read by immunoSEQ multiplex PCR, and TCRdb kept only the in-frame ones, dropping some. The sample lists 84,000 or so clones, about 93% occurring once. Source: CD4+ or CD8+ T cells sorted from blood, taken in a trial of the OX40 agonist ivuxolimab. These receptors were taken from an adult with an advanced solid tumor such as melanoma, head and neck, liver or kidney cancer.

With respect to this clone: At one end, the junction sequence differs from germline, possibly due to a read error. This same CDR3 is encoded by further DNA sequences in the sample. This chain connects TRBV29-1 to TRBJ1-1; a weak D match, TRBD1 (6 bases). Germline V gene data show CDR1 as SQVTM and CDR2 as ANQGSEA. The CDR3 is made up of 13 amino acids. CDR3 sequence reads: CSVDLGANTEAFF. The CDR3 DNA reads TGCAGCGTTGATTTGGGGGCGAACACTGAGGCTTTCTTT.

The CDR3 nucleotides read TGTGCCAGCAGCTTTGTTGGGGAGCTGTTTTTT. Translating it yields CASSFVGELFF. The gene calls are TRBV11-3 and TRBJ2-2; no firm D call. V was cut by 3 bases and J by 8 bases, with 4 bases left in between. CDR3 length: 11 amino acids. Germline assignment: CDR1 SGHNT and CDR2 YENEEA.